A single count supports the clone carrying this TCR beta chain. Primers used in a second PCR of about 7 to 12 cycles were a sample-barcoded 5' primer and a J-beta primer mix. TCRdb analysed the 5' RACE reads with MiXCR anew, one entry per CDR3 protein. The sample includes 800,000 or so distinct CDR3 sequences, about 47% seen only once; the top ten take 15% to 20%. The sample is drawn from a study of blood T cells in healthy people across ages. Germline-derived CDR1 and CDR2 are LGHNA and YNFKEQ. Trimming removed 4 bases at V and 5 bases at J, with 18 bases between. This CDR3 is 16 amino acids long. The sequenced material came from blood. The chain carries TRBV4-2 and TRBJ2-1, with D possibly TRBD1 on 5 matching bases. The TCR sequence derives from a man aged 80 or over in good health. The CDR3 region has the DNA TGTGCCAGCAGCCGCGGAGCAGCGATAGGGGACAATGAGCAGTTCTTC. Its translation is CASSRGAAIGDNEQFF.